What follows is one T cell receptor beta chain and its context. This specimen belongs to a study of blood T cell repertoires in COVID-19. Original handling: Estimated nucleated cell counts came from reference gene primer amplification. TCRdb keeps only in-frame clones here, not all; method: immunoSEQ multiplex PCR. The DNA gave D and trimming, while V, J and clone size come from that table. The sample consists of hundreds of thousands of clones, around 85% of them appearing once. This clonotype originated in a woman under 30 with acute or convalescent COVID-19. The sample was peripheral blood.

The DNA of the CDR3 is TGTGCCAGCAGTTTAGGGCCAGGGAAAGAGACCCAGTACTTC. It encodes CASSLGPGKETQYF. The gene calls are TRBV27 and TRBJ2-5; maybe TRBD1 (5 bases). The CDR3 loop spans 14 amino acids. V was cut by 2 bases and J by 3 bases, with 10 bases left in between. In germline, CDR1 is MNHEY, CDR2 SMNVEV (reference sequence).